This T cell receptor beta chain was obtained from a study of T cells in localized non-small cell lung cancer. V gave up 3 bases and J gave up 14 bases; unmatched junction bases: 10. CDR1 is SEHNR and CDR2 is FQNEAQ in the germline V gene (reference sequence). This CDR3 is 14 amino acids long. Sequencing was performed with immunoSEQ multiplex PCR; in TCRdb, only in-frame clones are kept and a portion is missing. This sample yields roughly 35,000 clones, of which around 93% are seen a single time; approximately 2% belongs to the top ten. The TCR originated in a female donor aged 60 or older with stage I lung adenocarcinoma. The rearrangement joins TRBV7-9 to TRBJ1-6, with 7 bases matching TRBD1. The sequencing used peripheral blood, collected before any cancer treatment. CDR3 residues: CASSLGTAGMALHF. The CDR3 nucleotides are TGTGCCAGCAGCTTGGGGACAGCGGGTATGGCCCTCCACTTT.